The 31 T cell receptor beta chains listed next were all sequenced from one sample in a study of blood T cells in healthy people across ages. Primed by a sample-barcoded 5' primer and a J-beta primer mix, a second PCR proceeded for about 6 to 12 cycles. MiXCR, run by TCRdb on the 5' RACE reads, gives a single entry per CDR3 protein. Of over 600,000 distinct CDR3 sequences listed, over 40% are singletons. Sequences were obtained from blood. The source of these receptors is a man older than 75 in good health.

DNA of the CDR3: TGTGCCAGCAGCTTTACGACAGGGCTAGAAGGCTACACCTTC. This encodes CASSFTTGLEGYTF. The chain employs TRBV7-8 and TRBJ1-2; the match to TRBD1 covers 7 bases. V lost 3 bases, J lost 8 bases, and 9 bases stayed unmatched. Germline loops: CDR1 SGHVS, CDR2 FQNEAQ. The CDR3 has 14 residues.

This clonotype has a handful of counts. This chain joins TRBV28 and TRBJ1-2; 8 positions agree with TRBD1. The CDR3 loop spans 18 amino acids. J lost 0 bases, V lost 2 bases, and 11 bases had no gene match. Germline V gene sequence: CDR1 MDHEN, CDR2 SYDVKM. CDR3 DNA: TGTGCCAGCAGTTTAAACCTCGGGACAGGAATAGCTAACTATGGCTACACCTTC. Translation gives CASSLNLGTGIANYGYTF.

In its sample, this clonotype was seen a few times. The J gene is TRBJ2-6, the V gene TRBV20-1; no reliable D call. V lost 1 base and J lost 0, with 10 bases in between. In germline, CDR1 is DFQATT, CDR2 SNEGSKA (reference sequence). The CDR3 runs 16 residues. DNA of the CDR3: TGCAGTGCTAGAGCCCCACCGCTCTCTGGGGCCAACGTCCTGACTTTC. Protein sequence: CSARAPPLSGANVLTF.

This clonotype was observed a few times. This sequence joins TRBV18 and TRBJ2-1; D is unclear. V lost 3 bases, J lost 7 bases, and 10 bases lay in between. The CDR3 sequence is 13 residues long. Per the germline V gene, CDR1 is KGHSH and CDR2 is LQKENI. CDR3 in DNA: TGTGCCAGCTCACCGACGGCTAGGAATGAGCAGTTCTTC. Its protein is CASSPTARNEQFF.

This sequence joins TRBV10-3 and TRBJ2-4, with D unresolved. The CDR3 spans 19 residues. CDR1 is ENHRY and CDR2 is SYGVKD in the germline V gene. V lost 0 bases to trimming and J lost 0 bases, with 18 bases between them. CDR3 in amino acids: CAISESIMSVGVAKNIQYF. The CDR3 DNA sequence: TGTGCCATCAGTGAGTCGATCATGTCCGTTGGGGTAGCCAAAAACATTCAGTACTTC.

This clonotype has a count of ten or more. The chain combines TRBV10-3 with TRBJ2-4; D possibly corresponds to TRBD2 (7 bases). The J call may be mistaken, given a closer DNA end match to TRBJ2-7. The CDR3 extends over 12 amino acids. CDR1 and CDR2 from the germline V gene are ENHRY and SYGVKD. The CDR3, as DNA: TGTGCCATCACCCCGAGGGGGGGCGAGCAGTACTTC. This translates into CAITPRGGEQYF.

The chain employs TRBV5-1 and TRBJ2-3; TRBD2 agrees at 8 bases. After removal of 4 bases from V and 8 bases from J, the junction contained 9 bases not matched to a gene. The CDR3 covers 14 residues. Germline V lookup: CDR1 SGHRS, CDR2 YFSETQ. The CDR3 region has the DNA TGCGCCAGCAGCCAAGACGGGGGGGTAGGTACGCAGTATTTT. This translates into CASSQDGGVGTQYF. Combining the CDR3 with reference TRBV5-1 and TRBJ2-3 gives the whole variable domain KAGVTQTPRYLIKTRGQQVTLSCSPISGHRSVSWYQQTPGQGLQFLFEYFSETQRNKGNFPGRFSGRQFSNSRSEMNVSTLELGDSALYLCASSQDGGVGTQYFGPGTRLTVL.

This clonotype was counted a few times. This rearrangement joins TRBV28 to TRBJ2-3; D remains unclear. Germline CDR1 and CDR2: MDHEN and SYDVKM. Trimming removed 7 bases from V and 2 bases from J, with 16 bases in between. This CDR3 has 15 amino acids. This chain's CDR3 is CASIPLGGPTDTQYF. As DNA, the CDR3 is TGTGCCAGCATTCCCCTGGGCGGACCCACAGATACGCAGTATTTT.

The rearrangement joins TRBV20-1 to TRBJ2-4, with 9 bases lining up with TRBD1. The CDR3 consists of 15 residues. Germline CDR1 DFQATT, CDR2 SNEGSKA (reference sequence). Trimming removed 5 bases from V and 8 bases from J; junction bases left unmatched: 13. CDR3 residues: CSAERTGEYVDIQYF. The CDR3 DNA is TGCAGTGCTGAAAGGACAGGGGAGTATGTGGACATTCAGTACTTC.

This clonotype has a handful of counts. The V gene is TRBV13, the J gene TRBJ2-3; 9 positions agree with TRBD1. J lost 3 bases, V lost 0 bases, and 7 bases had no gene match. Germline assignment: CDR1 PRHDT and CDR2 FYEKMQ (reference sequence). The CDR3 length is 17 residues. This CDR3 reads CASSLGAGQGYTDTQYF. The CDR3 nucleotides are TGTGCCAGCAGCTTAGGCGCCGGACAGGGGTATACAGATACGCAGTATTTT. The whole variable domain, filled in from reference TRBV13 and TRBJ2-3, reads AAGVIQSPRHLIKEKRETATLKCYPIPRHDTVYWYQQGPGQDPQFLISFYEKMQSDKGSIPDRFSAQQFSDYHSELNMSSLELGDSALYFCASSLGAGQGYTDTQYFGPGTRLTVL.

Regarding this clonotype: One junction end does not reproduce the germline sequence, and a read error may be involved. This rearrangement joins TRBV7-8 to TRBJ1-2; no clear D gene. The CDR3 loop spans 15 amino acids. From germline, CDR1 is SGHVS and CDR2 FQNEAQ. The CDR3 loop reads CTSSLTPSWVYGYTF. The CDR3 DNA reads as TGTACCAGCAGCTTGACCCCAAGTTGGGTCTATGGCTACACCTTC.

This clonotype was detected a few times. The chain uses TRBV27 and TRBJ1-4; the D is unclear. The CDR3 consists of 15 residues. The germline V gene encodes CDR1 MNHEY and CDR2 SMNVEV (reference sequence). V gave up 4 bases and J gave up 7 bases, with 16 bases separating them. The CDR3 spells CASSSSGSKSEKLFF. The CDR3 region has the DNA TGTGCCAGCAGTTCGTCCGGGTCAAAAAGTGAAAAACTGTTTTTT.

CDR3 DNA: TGCAGCGTTGAAGCCCGGGAGGGAAACTATGGCTACACCTTC. Residues: CSVEAREGNYGYTF. V usage is TRBV29-1 and J usage is TRBJ1-2; D unclear. The V end was cut by 1 base, the J end by 2 bases, with 11 bases between. CDR1 is SQVTM, CDR2 ANQGSEA, per germline. The CDR3 runs to 14 residues.

CDR3 sequence reads: CATSGAQGATYGYTF. The CDR3 nucleotides are TGTGCCACCAGCGGAGCCCAGGGAGCCACCTATGGCTACACCTTC. The gene calls are TRBV15 and TRBJ1-2; D possibly corresponds to TRBD1 (5 bases). The CDR3 covers 15 residues. From germline, CDR1 is LNHNV and CDR2 YYDKDF (reference sequence). V lost 5 bases to trimming and J lost 4 bases, with 17 bases between them.

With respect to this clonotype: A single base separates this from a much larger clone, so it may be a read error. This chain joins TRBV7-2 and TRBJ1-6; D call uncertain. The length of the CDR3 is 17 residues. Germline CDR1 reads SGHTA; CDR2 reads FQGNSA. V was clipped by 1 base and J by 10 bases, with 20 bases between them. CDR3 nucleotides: TGTGCCAGCAGCTTAGAGGGAGGAGGAGCCAGAGGGTCACCCCTCCACTTT. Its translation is CASSLEGGGARGSPLHF.

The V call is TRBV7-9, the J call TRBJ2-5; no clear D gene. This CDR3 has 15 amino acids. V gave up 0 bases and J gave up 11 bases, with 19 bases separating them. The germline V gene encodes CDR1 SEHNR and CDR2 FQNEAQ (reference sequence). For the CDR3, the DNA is TGTGCCAGCAGCTTAGCGTTAGGCACTAACAATGAGCAGTACTTC. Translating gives CASSLALGTNNEQYF. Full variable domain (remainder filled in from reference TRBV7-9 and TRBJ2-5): DTGVSQNPRHKITKRGQNVTFRCDPISEHNRLYWYRQTLGQGPEFLTYFQNEAQLEKSRLLSDRFSAERPKGSFSTLEIQRTEQGDSAMYLCASSLALGTNNEQYFGPGTRLLVL.

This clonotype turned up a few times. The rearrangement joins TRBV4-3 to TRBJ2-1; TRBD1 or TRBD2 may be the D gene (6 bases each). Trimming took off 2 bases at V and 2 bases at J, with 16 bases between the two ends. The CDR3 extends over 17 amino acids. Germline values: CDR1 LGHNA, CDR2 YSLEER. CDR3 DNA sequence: TGCGCCAGCAGCCAATCCCCGGGGGCGCGGGCCTACAATGAGCAGTTCTTC. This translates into CASSQSPGARAYNEQFF.

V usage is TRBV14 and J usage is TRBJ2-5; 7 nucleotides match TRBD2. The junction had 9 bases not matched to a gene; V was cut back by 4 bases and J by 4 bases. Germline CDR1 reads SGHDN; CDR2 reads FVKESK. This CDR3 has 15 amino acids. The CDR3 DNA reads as TGTGCCAGCAGCCCTCTGGGAGGGTCAGGAGAGACCCAGTACTTC. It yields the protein CASSPLGGSGETQYF.

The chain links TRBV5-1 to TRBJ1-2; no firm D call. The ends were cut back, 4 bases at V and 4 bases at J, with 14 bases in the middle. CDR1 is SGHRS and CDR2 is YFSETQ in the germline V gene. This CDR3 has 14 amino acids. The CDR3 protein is CASSPRTELYGYTF. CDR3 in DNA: TGCGCCAGCAGCCCACGGACGGAGCTCTATGGCTACACCTTC.

This chain's CDR3 is CSASAGMDTEAFF. CDR3 nucleotides: TGCAGCGCCTCCGCTGGGATGGACACTGAAGCTTTCTTT. The chain is built from TRBV29-1 and TRBJ1-1, with no clear D. CDR1 and CDR2 from the germline V gene are SQVTM and ANQGSEA. The CDR3 contains 13 residues. Between the trimmed V and J ends, which lost 7 bases and 3 bases, there was a span of 15 bases.

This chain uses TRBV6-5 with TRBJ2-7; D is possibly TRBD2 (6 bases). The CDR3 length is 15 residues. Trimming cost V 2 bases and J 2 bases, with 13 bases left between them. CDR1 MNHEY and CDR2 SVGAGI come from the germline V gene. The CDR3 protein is CASSYRTAGPYEQYF. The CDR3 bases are TGTGCCAGCAGTTACAGGACCGCGGGACCCTACGAGCAGTACTTC.

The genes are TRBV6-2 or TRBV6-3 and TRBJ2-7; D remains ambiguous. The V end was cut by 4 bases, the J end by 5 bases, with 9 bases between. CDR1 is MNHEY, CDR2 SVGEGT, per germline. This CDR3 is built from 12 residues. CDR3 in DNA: TGTGCCAGCAGTTTGTCCCCGAACGAGCAGTACTTC. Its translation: CASSLSPNEQYF.

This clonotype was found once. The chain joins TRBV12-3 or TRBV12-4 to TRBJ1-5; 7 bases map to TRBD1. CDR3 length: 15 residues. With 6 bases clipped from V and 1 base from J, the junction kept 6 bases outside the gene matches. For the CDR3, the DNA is TGTGCCAGCAGAAGACAGGGAAGGAGCAATCAGCCCCAGCATTTT. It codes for CASRRQGRSNQPQHF.

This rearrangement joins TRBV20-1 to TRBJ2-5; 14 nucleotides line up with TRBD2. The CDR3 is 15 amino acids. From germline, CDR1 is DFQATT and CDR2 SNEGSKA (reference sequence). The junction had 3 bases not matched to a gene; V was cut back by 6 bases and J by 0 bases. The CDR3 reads CSARTSGGYQETQYF. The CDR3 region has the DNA TGCAGTGCGAGGACTAGCGGGGGGTACCAAGAGACCCAGTACTTC.

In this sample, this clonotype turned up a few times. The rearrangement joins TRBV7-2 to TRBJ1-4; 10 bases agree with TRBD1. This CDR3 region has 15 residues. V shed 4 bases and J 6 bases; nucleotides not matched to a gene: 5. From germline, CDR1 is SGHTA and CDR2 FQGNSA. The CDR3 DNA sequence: TGTGCCAGCAGCTCCGGGACAGGGGTTCATGAAAAACTGTTTTTT. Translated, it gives CASSSGTGVHEKLFF.

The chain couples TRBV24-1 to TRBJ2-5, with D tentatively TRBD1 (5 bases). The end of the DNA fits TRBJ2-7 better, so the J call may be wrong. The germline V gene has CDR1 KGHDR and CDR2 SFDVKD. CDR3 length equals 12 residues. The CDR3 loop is CATSVDSYEQYF. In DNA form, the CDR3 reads TGTGCCACCAGTGTAGACAGTTACGAGCAGTACTTC.

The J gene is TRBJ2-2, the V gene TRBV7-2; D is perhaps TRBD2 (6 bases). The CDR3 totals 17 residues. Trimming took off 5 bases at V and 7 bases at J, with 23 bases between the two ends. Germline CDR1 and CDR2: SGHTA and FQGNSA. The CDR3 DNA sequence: TGTGCCAGCAGCCTAAATGCCCGCGGGACGGGCGGCGGGGAGCTGTTTTTT. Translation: CASSLNARGTGGGELFF.

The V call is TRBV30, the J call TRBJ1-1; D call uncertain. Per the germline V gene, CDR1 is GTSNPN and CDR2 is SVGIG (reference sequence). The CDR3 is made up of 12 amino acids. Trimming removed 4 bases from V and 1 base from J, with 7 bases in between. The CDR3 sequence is CAWKDENTEAFF. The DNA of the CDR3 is TGTGCCTGGAAAGACGAGAACACTGAAGCTTTCTTT.

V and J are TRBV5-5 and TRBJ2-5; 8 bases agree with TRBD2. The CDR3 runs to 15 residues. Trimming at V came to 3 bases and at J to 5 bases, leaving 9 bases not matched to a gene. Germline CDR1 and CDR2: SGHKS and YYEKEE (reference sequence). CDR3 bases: TGTGCCAGCAGCTCTGGGAGCGGGAGAGTGGAGACCCAGTACTTC. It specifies CASSSGSGRVETQYF.

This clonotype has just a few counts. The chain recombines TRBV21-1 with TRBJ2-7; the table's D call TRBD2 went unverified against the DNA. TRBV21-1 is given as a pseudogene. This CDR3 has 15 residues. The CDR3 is CASSKGLAGGREQYF. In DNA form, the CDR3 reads TGTGCCAGCAGCAAGGGACTAGCGGGAGGTCGAGAGCAGTACTTC.

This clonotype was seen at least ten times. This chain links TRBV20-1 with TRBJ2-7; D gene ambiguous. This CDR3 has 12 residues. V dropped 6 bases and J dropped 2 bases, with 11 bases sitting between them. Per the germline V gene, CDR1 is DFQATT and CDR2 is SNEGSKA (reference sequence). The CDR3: CSAQDGTYEQYF. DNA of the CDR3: TGCAGTGCCCAGGACGGTACCTACGAGCAGTACTTC.